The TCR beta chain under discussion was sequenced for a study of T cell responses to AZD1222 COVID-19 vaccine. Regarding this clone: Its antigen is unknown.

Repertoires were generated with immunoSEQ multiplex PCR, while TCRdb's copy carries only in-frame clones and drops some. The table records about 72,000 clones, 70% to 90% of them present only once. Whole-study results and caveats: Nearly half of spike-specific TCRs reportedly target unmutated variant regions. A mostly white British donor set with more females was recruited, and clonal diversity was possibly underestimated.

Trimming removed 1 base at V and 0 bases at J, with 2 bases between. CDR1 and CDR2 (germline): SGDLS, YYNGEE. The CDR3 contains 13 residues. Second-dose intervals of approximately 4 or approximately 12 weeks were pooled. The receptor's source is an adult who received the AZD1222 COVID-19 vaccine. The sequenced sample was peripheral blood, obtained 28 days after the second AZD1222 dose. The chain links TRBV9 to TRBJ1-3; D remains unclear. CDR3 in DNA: TGTGCCAGCAGCGTAACCTCTGGAAACACCATATATTTT. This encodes CASSVTSGNTIYF. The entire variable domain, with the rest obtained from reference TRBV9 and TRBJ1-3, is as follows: DSGVTQTPKHLITATGQRVTLRCSPRSGDLSVYWYQQSLDQGLQFLIQYYNGEERAKGNILERFSAQQFPDLHSELNLSSLELGDSALYFCASSVTSGNTIYFGEGSWLTVV.